The 8 T cell receptor beta chains below all came from one sample that was sequenced in a study of naive CD8 T cells in extremely preterm neonates. This table comes from immunoSEQ multiplex PCR, and its TCRdb copy is limited to in-frame clones, with some not included. The table lists about 5,500 clones, approximately 96% of them singletons. The sequencing sample was made of naive CD8+ T cells from blood. The receptors originated from a human donor in good health.

The chain has TRBV11-2 and TRBJ1-2; D not resolved. Looked up from germline, CDR1 is SGHAT and CDR2 is FQNNGV. The length of the CDR3 is 16 residues. Trimming removed 4 bases from V and 4 bases from J, with 19 bases in between. CDR3 bases: TGTGCCAGCAGCTGGGCAGGTTTATATGTTAGCTATGGCTACACCTTC. As protein: CASSWAGLYVSYGYTF.

The V call is TRBV6-6, the J call TRBJ1-1; the D is unclear. V gave up 5 bases and J gave up 1 base, with 5 bases separating them. CDR1 MNHNY and CDR2 SVGAGI come from the germline V gene (reference sequence). The CDR3 is made up of 12 amino acids. CDR3 sequence (DNA): TGTGCCAGCAGTGCAGGGAACACTGAAGCTTTCTTT. It yields the protein CASSAGNTEAFF.

The chain carries TRBV27 and TRBJ1-2; 7 positions agree with TRBD1. Germline V gene lookup returns CDR1 MNHEY and CDR2 SMNVEV (reference sequence). This CDR3 spans 16 amino acids. V shed 5 bases, J shed 4 bases, and the junction held 13 bases outside the gene matches. The CDR3 loop is CASSPLTRTGSYGYTF. The DNA for the CDR3 is TGTGCCAGCAGTCCCCTTACTCGGACAGGCTCCTATGGCTACACCTTC.

The chain recombines TRBV29-1 with TRBJ2-3; the D gene is possibly TRBD1 (6 bases). Germline-derived CDR1 and CDR2 are SQVTM and ANQGSEA. The V end was cut by 3 bases, the J end by 4 bases, with 11 bases between. This CDR3 has 13 residues. The CDR3 DNA is TGCAGCGTTGACAGGGGTCACCCAGATACGCAGTATTTT. Translation: CSVDRGHPDTQYF.

This chain uses TRBV4-3 with TRBJ1-4; weak D call: TRBD1 (5 bases). The CDR3 spans 15 residues. Trimming shortened V by 0 bases and J by 5 bases, and 10 bases separated the two germline ends. CDR1 LGHNA and CDR2 YSLEER come from the germline V gene. CDR3 sequence reads: CASSQDGAENEKLFF. The CDR3 nucleotides are TGCGCCAGCAGCCAAGATGGGGCAGAAAATGAAAAACTGTTTTTT.

The chain employs TRBV15 and TRBJ1-1; 7 positions agree with TRBD1. Germline V gene sequence: CDR1 LNHNV, CDR2 YYDKDF (reference sequence). J gave up 0 bases and V 0 bases, and 10 bases lay outside the gene matches. CDR3 length: 18 amino acids. The DNA of the CDR3 is TGTGCCACCAGCAGAGATCGACAGGGCCGGGAATTGAACACTGAAGCTTTCTTT. Protein: CATSRDRQGRELNTEAFF.

The V call is TRBV5-1, the J call TRBJ1-6; weak D call: TRBD1 (6 bases). The ends were cut back, 4 bases at V and 10 bases at J, with 12 bases in the middle. Germline loops: CDR1 SGHRS, CDR2 YFSETQ. This CDR3 is built from 13 residues. The DNA of the CDR3 is TGCGCCAGCAGCACACAGGGAGACTCACCCCTCCACTTT. Amino acid sequence: CASSTQGDSPLHF.

The gene calls are TRBV7-2 and TRBJ2-7; 9 bases fit TRBD2. The trim removed 1 base at V and 4 bases at J, leaving 5 bases unmatched. The CDR3 is made up of 15 amino acids. Germline V lookup: CDR1 SGHTA, CDR2 FQGNSA. The CDR3 loop reads CASSLVAGAFYEQYF. The CDR3 nucleotides are TGTGCCAGCAGCTTAGTAGCGGGGGCCTTTTACGAGCAGTACTTC.